These 18 T cell receptor beta chains came from one sample sequenced in a study of blood T cells in healthy people across ages. A sample-barcoded 5' primer and a J-beta primer mix were used in a second PCR of roughly 7 to 11 cycles. TCRdb reprocessed the 5' RACE reads via MiXCR and lists one record per CDR3 protein. The sample contains fewer than 650,000 distinct CDR3 sequences, about 28% of which appear only once. These data also featured in a second study, about T cells of mothers and their children.

Sequenced sample: blood. Source of these receptors: a boy between 2 and 15 years old in good health.

V gene TRBV4-3 combines with J gene TRBJ1-4; tentative D call: TRBD1 (6 bases). The CDR3 length is 16 residues. Germline assignment: CDR1 LGHNA and CDR2 YSLEER. The V and J ends lost 4 bases and 0 bases respectively, with 12 bases between them. CDR3 nucleotides: TGCGCCAGCAGCCCCCTAGGGGGGGCAACTAATGAAAAACTGTTTTTT. Translating gives CASSPLGGATNEKLFF.

V gene TRBV15 combines with J gene TRBJ2-7; D not resolved. Per germline, CDR1 LNHNV and CDR2 YYDKDF (reference sequence). The CDR3 has 11 residues. Deletions cut 2 bases from V and 6 bases from J, with 5 bases between. CDR3 residues: CATSRKSEQYF. CDR3 sequence (DNA): TGTGCCACCAGCAGAAAGAGCGAGCAGTACTTC.

This sequence joins TRBV7-2 and TRBJ1-2; D not resolved. Germline V gives CDR1 SGHTA, CDR2 FQGNSA. Trimming removed 4 bases from V and 5 bases from J, with 8 bases in between. This CDR3 is 12 amino acids long. DNA of the CDR3: TGTGCCAGCAGCTCCTATAATTATGGCTACACCTTC. It translates to CASSSYNYGYTF.

This clonotype was seen a handful of times. The chain uses TRBV14 and TRBJ2-7, with TRBD1 matching over 7 bases. Germline CDR1 is SGHDN and CDR2 is FVKESK. The CDR3 runs 15 residues. J was trimmed by 5 bases and V by 1 base; bases with no gene match: 8. In DNA, the CDR3 is TGTGCCAGCAGCCAAGGCGCCAGGGGGACAGACGAGCAGTACTTC. Translating it yields CASSQGARGTDEQYF.

The CDR3 DNA reads TGTGCCACCAGCACCGTCTTGGGGACAGGGGATGGCTACACCTTC. The encoded protein is CATSTVLGTGDGYTF. This chain joins TRBV15 and TRBJ1-2; 10 nucleotides line up with TRBD1. The CDR3 has 15 residues. Germline CDR1 and CDR2: LNHNV and YYDKDF (reference sequence). The V gene end was trimmed by 4 bases and the J gene end by 6 bases; junction bases not matched to a gene: 8.

This chain connects TRBV7-6 to TRBJ2-5; D uncertain. With the DNA end fitting TRBJ2-1 better, the J assignment may be wrong. Germline loops: CDR1 SGHVS, CDR2 FNYEAQ. This CDR3 is 14 amino acids long. CDR3 residues: CASSLESNFNEQFF. The CDR3 DNA sequence: TGTGCCAGCAGCTTAGAATCCAACTTCAATGAGCAGTTCTTC.

The V and J genes are TRBV9 and TRBJ2-5, with TRBD2 matching over 13 bases. The DNA end favors TRBJ2-1, so the J call may be wrong. Germline values: CDR1 SGDLS, CDR2 YYNGEE. CDR3 length: 16 amino acids. The CDR3 coding sequence is TGTGCCAGCAGCGGACGACTAGCGGGAGGCTACAATGAGCAGTTCTTC. As protein: CASSGRLAGGYNEQFF.

This clonotype has more than one count but fewer than ten. Compared with germline, one end of the junction differs, possibly owing to a read error. This chain connects TRBV12-3 or TRBV12-4 to TRBJ1-1; no reliable D call. This CDR3 contains 15 residues. In DNA form, the CDR3 reads TGTGCCAGCAGCGTAAACCCCACAGTGAACACTGGAGCTTTCTTT. It encodes CASSVNPTVNTGAFF.

The genes are TRBV7-9 and TRBJ2-5, with a possible D match to TRBD2 (5 bases). The CDR3 runs 15 residues. Germline CDR1 SEHNR, CDR2 FQNEAQ (reference sequence). Trimming stripped 5 bases from V and 2 bases from J, with 15 bases between. The DNA for the CDR3 is TGTGCCAGCAGCCAAGGAGGAATGAAGCAAGAGACCCAGTACTTC. Translating it yields CASSQGGMKQETQYF.

This clonotype was found once. This rearrangement joins TRBV15 to TRBJ2-3; D gene unclear. From germline, CDR1 is LNHNV and CDR2 YYDKDF (reference sequence). V was shortened by 0 bases and J by 2 bases, with 9 bases between the two germline ends. The CDR3 has 15 amino acids. Here the CDR3 reads CATSRDAVLTDTQYF. DNA of the CDR3: TGTGCCACCAGCAGAGATGCTGTCCTCACAGATACGCAGTATTTT.

In its sample, this clonotype was seen a few times. A much larger clone sits a single nucleotide away, making a read error possible. The chain joins TRBV28 to TRBJ2-7; unclear D gene. The CDR3 length is 13 residues. Germline V CDR1 and CDR2: MDHEN, SYDVKM. The CDR3 nucleotides are TGTGCCAGCACCGAGTGGAACTCCTACGAGCAGTGCTTC. It specifies CASTEWNSYEQCF.

This clonotype came up a few times. J is TRBJ2-1 and V is TRBV4-1, with 9 positions matching TRBD2. Germline V gives CDR1 MGHRA, CDR2 YSYEKL. Losses at the gene ends were 3 bases for V and 6 bases for J; bases not matched to a gene: 6. The CDR3 extends over 15 amino acids. Here the CDR3 reads CASSHKASGVNEQFF. The DNA for the CDR3 is TGCGCCAGCAGCCATAAGGCTAGCGGGGTCAATGAGCAGTTCTTC.

The chain couples TRBV6-5 to TRBJ1-2, with D uncertain. The CDR3 totals 18 residues. Trimming took off 2 bases at V and 1 base at J, with 20 bases between the two ends. The V gene's germline CDR1 is MNHEY and CDR2 SVGAGI. Here the CDR3 reads CASSYALRQGLFNYGYTF. The CDR3 region has the DNA TGTGCCAGCAGTTACGCCCTAAGGCAAGGACTTTTTAACTATGGCTACACCTTC.

This clonotype appeared a few times. The gene calls are TRBV5-1 and TRBJ1-1; D not resolved. Trimming left V 5 bases short and J 1 base short, with 15 bases between. CDR3 length: 15 amino acids. Germline lookup yields CDR1 SGHRS and CDR2 YFSETQ. CDR3 coding DNA: TGCGCCAGCAGGCCGGACGGTGTTGCGAACACTGAAGCTTTCTTT. Its translation is CASRPDGVANTEAFF.

This clonotype has a handful of counts. V is TRBV6-5 and J is TRBJ1-5, with 8 positions matching TRBD1. There are 14 residues in the CDR3. V lost 4 bases to trimming and J lost 5 bases; unmatched junction nucleotides: 4. Germline lookup yields CDR1 MNHEY and CDR2 SVGAGI. This chain's CDR3 is CASSSGQGYQPQHF. CDR3 DNA sequence: TGTGCCAGCAGTTCAGGACAGGGATATCAGCCCCAGCATTTT.

This clonotype was seen a handful of times. V and J are TRBV12-3 or TRBV12-4 and TRBJ1-6, with D possibly TRBD1 on 5 matching bases. V dropped 1 base and J dropped 3 bases, with 13 bases sitting between them. The CDR3 totals 17 residues. The CDR3 DNA follows: TGTGCCAGCAGTTTAGAGACGACAGCGTTCTATAATTCACCCCTCCACTTT. Translation gives CASSLETTAFYNSPLHF.

CDR3 sequence: CSVVPPLGADTQYF. CDR3 nucleotides: TGCAGTGTCGTCCCGCCCCTAGGTGCAGATACGCAGTATTTT. The V gene is TRBV20-1, the J gene TRBJ2-3; D call uncertain. This CDR3 is 14 amino acids long. The germline V and J ends were trimmed by 7 bases and 4 bases, with 18 bases remaining between them. Germline CDR1 and CDR2: DFQATT and SNEGSKA (reference sequence).

This clonotype was picked up a small number of times. The junction shows a germline mismatch at one end, possibly a read error. The V and J genes are TRBV7-9 and TRBJ2-5, with D unclear. CDR3 length: 14 amino acids. Germline CDR1 is SEHNR and CDR2 is FQNEAQ (reference sequence). CDR3 sequence reads: CASSPMDGQQTQYF. The CDR3 nucleotides read TGTGCCAGCAGCCCGATGGACGGCCAACAGACCCAGTACTTC.